This T cell receptor (beta chain) derives from a study of cytomegalovirus exposure and HLA in healthy donors. Whole-study results and caveats: Whilst most TCR sequences proved rare, a subset of public TCRs occurred across many donors. Reports showed the classifier diagnosing cytomegalovirus status with high specificity and sensitivity. The study listed approximately 170 cytomegalovirus-associated TCR beta chains.

A word on this clone: Its antigen is undetermined.

With 3 bases removed from V and 3 bases from J, the gap between germline ends came to 9 bases. The CDR3 runs to 13 residues. In germline, CDR1 is MNHEY, CDR2 SMNVEV (reference sequence). Donors came from a validation cohort of about 120 subjects, distinct from the first 666-subject cohort. The data were produced by immunoSEQ multiplex PCR, yet TCRdb's version contains in-frame clones alone and is incomplete. The sample yields about 90,000 clones, almost 85% seen once. The specimen sequenced was PBMCs. The sequence came from a woman aged 18-29 years in good health and CMV-seropositive. The chain has TRBV27 and TRBJ2-7, with no clear D. CDR3 in amino acids: CASSFSERYEQYF. The DNA for the CDR3 is TGTGCCAGCAGTTTCAGCGAACGCTACGAGCAGTACTTC.